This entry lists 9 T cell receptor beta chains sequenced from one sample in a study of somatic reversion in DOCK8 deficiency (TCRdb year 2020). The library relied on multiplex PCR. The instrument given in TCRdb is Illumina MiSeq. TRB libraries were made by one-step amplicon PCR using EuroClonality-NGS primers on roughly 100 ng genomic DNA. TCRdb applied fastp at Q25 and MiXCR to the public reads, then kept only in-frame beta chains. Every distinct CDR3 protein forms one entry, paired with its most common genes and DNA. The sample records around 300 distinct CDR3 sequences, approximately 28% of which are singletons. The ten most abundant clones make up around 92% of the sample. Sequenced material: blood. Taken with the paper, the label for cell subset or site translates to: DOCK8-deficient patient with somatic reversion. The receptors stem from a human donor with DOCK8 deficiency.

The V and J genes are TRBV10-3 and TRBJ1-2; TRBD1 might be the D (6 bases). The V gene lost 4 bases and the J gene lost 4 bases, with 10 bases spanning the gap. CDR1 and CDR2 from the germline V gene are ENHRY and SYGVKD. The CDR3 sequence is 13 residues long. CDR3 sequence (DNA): TGTGCCATCAGTGGCAAAGGGGGCTATGGCTACACCTTC. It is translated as CAISGKGGYGYTF.

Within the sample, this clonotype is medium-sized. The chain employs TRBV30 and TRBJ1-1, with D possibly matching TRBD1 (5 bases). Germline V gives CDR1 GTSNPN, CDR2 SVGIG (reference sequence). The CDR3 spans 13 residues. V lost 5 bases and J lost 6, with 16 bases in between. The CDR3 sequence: CAWSEDSRSEAFF. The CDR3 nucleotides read TGTGCCTGGTCAGAAGACAGTCGGTCTGAAGCTTTCTTT.

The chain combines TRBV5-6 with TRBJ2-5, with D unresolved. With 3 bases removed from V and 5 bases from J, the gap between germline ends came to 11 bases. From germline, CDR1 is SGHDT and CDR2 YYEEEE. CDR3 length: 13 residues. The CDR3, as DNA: TGTGCCAGCAGCTCAGTCTCCGGGGAGACCCAGTACTTC. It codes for CASSSVSGETQYF.

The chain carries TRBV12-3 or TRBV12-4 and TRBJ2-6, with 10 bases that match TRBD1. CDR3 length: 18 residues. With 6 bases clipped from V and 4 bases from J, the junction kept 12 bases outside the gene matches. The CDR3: CASSPTGQGFSGANVLTF. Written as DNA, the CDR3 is TGTGCCAGCAGCCCAACGGGACAGGGGTTCTCCGGGGCCAACGTCCTGACTTTC.

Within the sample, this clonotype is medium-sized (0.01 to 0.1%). The CDR3 coding sequence is TGTGCCAGCAGCCCGTTTTTGGGGTATGGCTACACCTTC. Translating gives CASSPFLGYGYTF. The rearrangement links TRBV6-6 to TRBJ1-2, with D uncertain. CDR1 is MNHNY, CDR2 SVGAGI, per germline (reference sequence). CDR3 length: 13 amino acids. V was cut by 6 bases and J by 5 bases, with 13 bases left in between.

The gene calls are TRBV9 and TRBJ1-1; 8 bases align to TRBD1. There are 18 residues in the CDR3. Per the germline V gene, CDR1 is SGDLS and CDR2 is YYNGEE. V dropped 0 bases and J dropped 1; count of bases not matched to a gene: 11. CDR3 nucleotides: TGTGCCAGCAGCGTAGTTCGGGACAGGCAATTTAAGAACACTGAAGCTTTCTTT. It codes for CASSVVRDRQFKNTEAFF.

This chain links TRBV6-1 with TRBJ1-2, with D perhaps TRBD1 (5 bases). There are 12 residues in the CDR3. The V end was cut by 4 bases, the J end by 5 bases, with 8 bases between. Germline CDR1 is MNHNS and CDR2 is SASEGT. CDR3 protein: CASSGDHYGYTF. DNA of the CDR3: TGTGCCAGCAGTGGGGACCATTATGGCTACACCTTC.

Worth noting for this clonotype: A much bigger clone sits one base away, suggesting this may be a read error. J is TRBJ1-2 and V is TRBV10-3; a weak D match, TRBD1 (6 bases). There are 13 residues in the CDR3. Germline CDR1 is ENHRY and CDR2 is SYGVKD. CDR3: CAPYPSLSGGCTF. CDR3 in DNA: TGTGCCCCGTACCCCAGCCTCTCGGGGGGCTGCACCTTC.

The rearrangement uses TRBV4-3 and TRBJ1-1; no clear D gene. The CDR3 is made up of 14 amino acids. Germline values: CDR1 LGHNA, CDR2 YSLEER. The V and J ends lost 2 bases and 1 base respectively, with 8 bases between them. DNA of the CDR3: TGCGCCAGCAGCCAACGGACTTGGAACACTGAAGCTTTCTTT. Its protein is CASSQRTWNTEAFF.